A selection of T cell receptor beta chains follows, all from one sample in a study of T cell changes during pregnancy in multiple sclerosis. Clones were sequenced by immunoSEQ multiplex PCR, and TCRdb holds only the in-frame ones, with some missing. The table has roughly 40,000 clones, approximately 90% seen once. This specimen consisted of CD4+ T cells from peripheral blood mononuclear cells, obtained after pregnancy. Receptors were obtained from a female donor with multiple sclerosis, enrolled in a pregnancy study. CDR3s include the opening cysteine and the closing phenylalanine or tryptophan. The D gene is left open where the match is weak. Expanded clones get a size class; other rows say once, few or many, or leave the size out.

D	size	V	J	CDR3	DNA
-	-	TRBV9	TRBJ1-4	CASSPTYGGTNEKLFF	TGTGCCAGCAGCCCAACATATGGGGGGACTAATGAAAAACTGTTTTTT
-	-	TRBV6-6	TRBJ1-2	CASSYGGIGYTF	TGTGCCAGCAGTTACGGGGGGATCGGCTACACCTTC
-	-	TRBV12-5	TRBJ1-5	CASVLSQGWDQPQHF	TGTGCTAGTGTCCTGTCCCAGGGGTGGGATCAGCCCCAGCATTTT
TRBD2	-	TRBV4-2	TRBJ2-5	CASSQDHRGGEETQYF	TGTGCCAGCAGCCAAGATCACCGGGGGGGCGAGGAGACCCAGTACTTC
-	-	TRBV6-5	TRBJ1-1	CAGSYGRNTEAFF	TGTGCCGGCAGCTACGGGCGGAACACTGAAGCTTTCTTT
TRBD1	few	TRBV27	TRBJ2-5	CASSPNRGRETQYF	TGTGCCAGCAGTCCGAATAGGGGGCGAGAGACCCAGTACTTC
-	-	TRBV6-1	TRBJ1-3	CASSVNQGNTIYF	TGTGCCAGCAGTGTGAACCAGGGAAACACCATATATTTT
TRBD1	-	TRBV7-2	TRBJ1-2	CASSSGQGGYGYTF	TGTGCCAGCAGCTCCGGACAGGGGGGCTATGGCTACACCTTC
-	-	TRBV5-1	TRBJ1-6	CASSLSVGAYSPLHF	TGCGCCAGCAGCTTATCCGTGGGGGCCTATTCACCCCTCCACTTT
TRBD1	-	TRBV7-8	TRBJ1-1	CASSPWDRVMNTEAFF	TGTGCCAGCAGCCCATGGGACAGGGTCATGAACACTGAAGCTTTCTTT
-	-	TRBV5-1	TRBJ2-5	CASSSGAQETQYF	TGCGCCAGCAGCTCAGGGGCCCAAGAGACCCAGTACTTC
TRBD1	-	TRBV7-2	TRBJ1-2	CASSRPRGPTPYGYTF	TGTGCCAGCAGTCGACCCAGGGGGCCGACGCCGTATGGCTACACCTTC
TRBD1	-	TRBV19	TRBJ1-1	CASSRNRGGSEAFF	TGTGCCAGTAGTAGAAACAGGGGGGGGTCTGAAGCTTTCTTT
-	-	TRBV20-1	TRBJ1-2	CSAKDSYGYTF	TGCAGTGCTAAAGACAGCTATGGCTACACCTTC
TRBD1	-	TRBV23-1	TRBJ1-2	CASSHHSGQGFNYGYTF	TGCGCCAGCAGTCACCACTCGGGACAGGGGTTTAACTATGGCTACACCTTC
-	-	TRBV11-1	TRBJ1-1	CASSPGQTLLNTEAFF	TGTGCCAGCAGCCCCGGACAGACCCTATTGAACACTGAAGCTTTCTTT
-	-	TRBV5-4	TRBJ1-2	CASSLVRFYGYTF	TGTGCCAGCAGCTTGGTCAGGTTCTATGGCTACACCTTC
-	-	TRBV7-9	TRBJ2-1	CASSLALAGTYNEQFF	TGTGCCAGCAGCTTAGCTCTTGCGGGGACCTACAATGAGCAGTTCTTC
-	-	TRBV11-2	TRBJ1-1	CASSSTGFSDTEAFF	TGTGCCAGCAGCTCAACAGGGTTCTCCGACACTGAAGCTTTCTTT
TRBD1	-	TRBV9	TRBJ1-1	CASSPPTGGTEAFF	TGTGCCAGCAGCCCCCCGACAGGGGGCACTGAAGCTTTCTTT
TRBD1	-	TRBV6-1	TRBJ1-5	CASSDKGGQGYQPQHF	TGTGCCAGCAGTGATAAAGGGGGACAGGGATACCAGCCCCAGCATTTT
-	-	TRBV7-3	TRBJ1-5	CEERGNQPQHF	TGTGAAGAGAGAGGGAATCAGCCCCAGCATTTT
-	-	TRBV30	TRBJ1-3	CAWSVRGFSGNTIYF	TGTGCCTGGAGCGTCCGGGGATTCTCTGGAAACACCATATATTTT
TRBD1	once	TRBV7-2	TRBJ2-5	CASSLVRGQGVFGETQYF	TGTGCCAGCAGCTTAGTCCGCGGACAGGGGGTTTTTGGAGAGACCCAGTACTTC
-	-	TRBV28	TRBJ1-1	CASSSNDRLAFF	TGTGCCAGCAGTTCGAACGACAGGCTGGCTTTCTTT
TRBD2	-	TRBV7-3	TRBJ2-1	CASSSSGGQNEQFF	TGTGCCAGCAGCTCGAGCGGGGGGCAAAATGAGCAGTTCTTC